This T cell receptor (beta chain) was profiled in a study of cytomegalovirus exposure and HLA in healthy donors. As for the study in general: An analysis done earlier identified 100 million to 140 million unique TCR beta sequences from about 179 million T cells.

Regarding the study as a whole: Fewer N-insertions (relative to the approximately 670-donor mean) were reportedly seen in an Asian-associated ancestry cluster in a later analysis. Exclusion applied to some V segments, including TRBV6-2 and TRBV6-3, as they were indistinguishable. Most observed TCR sequences were rare, whereas some public TCRs were detected in many donors.

The PCR employed 60 Vbeta primers together with 13 Jbeta primers. Sequenced by immunoSEQ multiplex PCR; TCRdb stores in-frame clones only, minus some. The data hold 95,000 to 150,000 clones, with over 60% observed a single time. Notes on this clone: The antigen is undetermined.

The CDR3 runs 15 residues. From germline, CDR1 is MNHEY and CDR2 SMNVEV (reference sequence). V was clipped by 3 bases and J by 4 bases; unmatched bases: 8. This chain links TRBV27 with TRBJ2-5; the match to TRBD1 covers 7 bases. The sequencing input was PBMCs. The receptor's source is a woman aged 40-49 years in good health and CMV-seropositive. DNA for the CDR3: TGTGCCAGCAGTTTCTCGACAGGGTCAGCAGAGACCCAGTACTTC. Translation: CASSFSTGSAETQYF.